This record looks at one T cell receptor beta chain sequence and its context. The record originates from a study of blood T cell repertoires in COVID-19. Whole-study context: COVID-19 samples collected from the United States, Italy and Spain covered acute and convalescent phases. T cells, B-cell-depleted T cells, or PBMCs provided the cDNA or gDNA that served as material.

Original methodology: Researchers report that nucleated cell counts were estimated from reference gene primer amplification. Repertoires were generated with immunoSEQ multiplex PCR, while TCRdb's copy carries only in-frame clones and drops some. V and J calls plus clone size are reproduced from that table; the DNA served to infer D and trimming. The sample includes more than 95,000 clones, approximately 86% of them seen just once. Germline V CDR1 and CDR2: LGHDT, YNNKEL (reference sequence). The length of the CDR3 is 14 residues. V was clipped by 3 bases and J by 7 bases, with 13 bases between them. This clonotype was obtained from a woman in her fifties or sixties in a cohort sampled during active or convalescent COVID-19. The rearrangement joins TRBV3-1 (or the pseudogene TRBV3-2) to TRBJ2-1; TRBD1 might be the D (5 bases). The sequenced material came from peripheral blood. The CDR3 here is CASSHRRQKNEQFF. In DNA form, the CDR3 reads TGTGCCAGCAGCCATAGACGACAGAAGAATGAGCAGTTCTTC.